A single sample is the source of the 22 T cell receptor beta chains below, sequenced in a study of metastatic and nonmetastatic thyroid tumors. TCRdb re-analyzed the PCR reads using MiXCR. The sample includes around 23,000 clones, roughly 15% of them seen just once. Patients were all untreated before their thyroid surgery. Material: tumor tissue. The receptors here all came from a female donor with papillary thyroid cancer or a benign thyroid nodule (not recorded which). Some clones in this sample may be carry-over from other donors' samples.

In this sample, this clone turned up many times. Other DNA sequences of this sample code for an identical CDR3. The V and J genes are TRBV3-1 and TRBJ2-5, with TRBD2 matching over 8 bases. The CDR3 is 15 amino acids. CDR1 is LGHDT, CDR2 YNNKEL, per germline (reference sequence). Trimming at V came to 5 bases and at J to 5 bases, leaving 10 bases not matched to a gene. The CDR3 nucleotides are TGTGCCAGCAGCACGCGTGGACCTAGCGGGGAGACCCAGTACTTC. It yields the protein CASSTRGPSGETQYF.

This clone was counted at least ten times. J is TRBJ2-5 and V is TRBV7-8; D is possibly TRBD1 (6 bases). V lost 9 bases and J 3 bases, leaving 20 bases between the germline ends. Germline V lookup: CDR1 SGHVS, CDR2 FQNEAQ. CDR3 length equals 15 residues. The CDR3 coding sequence is TGTGCCAGTTCCTCGGACAGTGGCTTAAAAGAGACCCAGTACTTC. This translates into CASSSDSGLKETQYF.

In its sample, this clone was seen many times. This chain connects TRBV11-2 to TRBJ1-3; weak D call: TRBD1 (5 bases). Per germline, CDR1 SGHAT and CDR2 FQNNGV. Trimming cost V 3 bases and J 0 bases, with 12 bases left between them. This CDR3 region has 16 residues. This CDR3 is CASSFFDRASGNTIYF. In DNA, the CDR3 is TGTGCCAGCAGCTTCTTCGACAGAGCCTCTGGAAACACCATATATTTT.

This clone was observed at least ten times. The V call is TRBV9, the J call TRBJ1-2; no definite D call. The germline CDR1 and CDR2 sequences are SGDLS and YYNGEE. There are 10 residues in the CDR3. V lost 0 bases and J lost 6, with 0 bases in between. As DNA, the CDR3 is TGTGCCAGCAGCGTAGATGGCTACACCTTC. It is translated as CASSVDGYTF.

By sample share, this clone is medium-sized (0.01 to 0.1%). V and J are TRBV12-3 or TRBV12-4 and TRBJ2-7, with 8 nucleotides matching TRBD1. This CDR3 spans 14 amino acids. The junction had 6 bases not matched to a gene; V was cut back by 6 bases and J by 2 bases. CDR3 nucleotide sequence: TGTGCCAGCAGCCTGGGACAGGCGGCCTACGAGCAGTACTTC. Translating it yields CASSLGQAAYEQYF.

The chain combines TRBV20-1 with TRBJ2-7; 9 positions match TRBD2. The germline V gene has CDR1 DFQATT and CDR2 SNEGSKA (reference sequence). With V trimmed by 0 bases and J by 5 bases, 8 bases remained unmatched. The CDR3 consists of 15 residues. For the CDR3, the DNA is TGCAGTGCTAGAGATCAGGGCGGGGGGGCACACGAGCAGTACTTC. Amino acid sequence: CSARDQGGGAHEQYF.

This clone has at least ten counts. The V gene is TRBV20-1, the J gene TRBJ1-2; D gene uncertain. The CDR3 is 12 amino acids. Trimming took 3 bases from V and 0 from J, leaving 5 bases between them. Germline loops: CDR1 DFQATT, CDR2 SNEGSKA (reference sequence). The CDR3 reads CSASSANYGYTF. The CDR3, as DNA: TGCAGTGCTAGTTCAGCTAACTATGGCTACACCTTC.

Remarks on this clone: A read error is possible here, since a much larger clone lies one base away. At the DNA level, this CDR3 is encoded by other sequences in the same sample as well. The rearrangement joins TRBV5-6 to TRBJ1-4, with TRBD1 matching over 7 bases. The CDR3 runs 15 residues. CDR1 is SGHDT and CDR2 is YYEEEE in the germline V gene. CDR3 in DNA: TGTGCCAGCAGCTTGGGCGACAGGGAACATGAAAAATTGTTTTTT. It translates to CASSLGDREHEKLFF.

The chain links TRBV7-2 to TRBJ2-2; unclear D gene. Between the trimmed V and J ends, which lost 1 base and 11 bases, there was a span of 14 bases. The CDR3 extends over 14 amino acids. CDR1 is SGHTA and CDR2 is FQGNSA in the germline V gene. CDR3: CASSLEVAACELFF. CDR3 DNA sequence: TGTGCCAGCAGCTTAGAGGTGGCAGCCTGTGAGCTGTTTTTT.

This clone has a count of ten or more. The chain employs TRBV6-1 and TRBJ1-5; no definite D call. V dropped 5 bases and J dropped 1 base, with 15 bases sitting between them. This CDR3 spans 16 amino acids. Looked up from germline, CDR1 is MNHNS and CDR2 is SASEGT. CDR3 amino acids: CASSPQLGVSNQPQHF. DNA of the CDR3: TGTGCCAGCAGTCCCCAGTTGGGAGTAAGCAATCAGCCCCAGCATTTT.

This clone was counted at least ten times. The junction shows a germline mismatch at one end, possibly a read error. The same CDR3 arises from other DNA sequences in this sample as well. This chain links TRBV12-5 with TRBJ2-5; possibly TRBD1 for D (6 bases). This CDR3 is 15 amino acids long. The germline gives CDR1 LGHNT, CDR2 FRNRAP. Here the CDR3 reads CASGLATGQGETQYF. The CDR3, as DNA: TGTGCTAGCGGTTTGGCCACAGGGCAGGGAGAGACCCAGTACTTC.

A note on this clone: A much more abundant neighbour one base away suggests this may be a read error. The J gene is TRBJ2-7, the V gene TRBV9, with 10 bases matching TRBD2. The CDR3 length is 14 residues. Germline V gene sequence: CDR1 SGDLS, CDR2 YYNGEE. V trimming: 6 bases; J trimming: 5 bases; junction bases outside the gene matches: 8. CDR3 amino acids: CASTTLAGDDEQYF. CDR3 nucleotides: TGTGCCAGCACTACTCTAGCGGGAGACGACGAGCAGTACTTC.

This clone was recorded at least ten times. The V and J genes are TRBV7-9 and TRBJ2-3; no definite D call. This CDR3 region has 13 residues. Germline V gene data show CDR1 as SEHNR and CDR2 as FQNEAQ (reference sequence). Trimming pared 4 bases from V and 5 bases from J, leaving 10 bases between. CDR3 loop: CASSSQLVDTQYF. As DNA, the CDR3 is TGTGCCAGCAGCTCCCAATTAGTAGATACGCAGTATTTT.

V is TRBV2 and J is TRBJ1-5, with D perhaps TRBD1 (5 bases). V dropped 0 bases and J dropped 6 bases, with 15 bases sitting between them. This CDR3 has 16 amino acids. Germline V CDR1 and CDR2: SNHLY, FYNNEI. CDR3 protein: CASSEAAGVLFQPQHF. DNA of the CDR3: TGTGCCAGCAGTGAAGCAGCGGGGGTCCTTTTTCAGCCCCAGCATTTT. The full variable domain, completed using reference TRBV2 and TRBJ1-5, is EPEVTQTPSHQVTQMGQEVILRCVPISNHLYFYWYRQILGQKVEFLVSFYNNEISEKSEIFDDQFSVERPDGSNFTLKIRSTKLEDSAMYFCASSEAAGVLFQPQHFGDGTRLSIL.

Worth noting for this clone: One end of the junction is discordant with germline, which a read error may explain. This chain joins TRBV5-1 and TRBJ2-5; 7 bases agree with TRBD1. CDR3 length: 15 amino acids. Germline CDR1 reads SGHRS; CDR2 reads YFSETQ. CDR3 coding DNA: TGCGCCAGCAGATATTCCGGGACAGCACAAGAGACCCGGTACTTT. Its translation is CASRYSGTAQETRYF.

This clone was recorded many times. This could be a read error, since a much larger clone is one nucleotide away. The chain combines TRBV20-1 with TRBJ2-1; D assignment may be TRBD1 or TRBD2 (5 bases each). V lost 6 bases and J 8 bases, leaving 17 bases between the germline ends. The CDR3 is 13 amino acids. CDR1 and CDR2 (germline): DFQATT, SNEGSKA (reference sequence). The CDR3: CSARKGPSDEQFF. The CDR3 DNA reads TGCAGTGCCCGCAAGGGACCTTCGGATGAGCAGTTCTTC.

This clone was seen many times. This chain connects TRBV7-9 to TRBJ2-7; 7 nucleotides line up with TRBD1. This CDR3 contains 14 residues. Germline V gives CDR1 SEHNR, CDR2 FQNEAQ (reference sequence). The J segment lost 7 bases and the V segment lost 5 bases, leaving 11 bases of the junction unmatched. In DNA form, the CDR3 reads TGTGCCAGCAGCCTCGACAGCCCAGGGGGAGAGCAGTACTTC. It specifies CASSLDSPGGEQYF.

This clone was observed at least ten times. The chain has TRBV6-1 and TRBJ1-3; a possible D gene is TRBD1 (6 bases). V was shortened by 6 bases and J by 5 bases, with 11 bases between the two germline ends. Germline assignment: CDR1 MNHNS and CDR2 SASEGT. The CDR3 has 13 residues. In DNA form, the CDR3 reads TGTGCCAGCAGAGCCGGACAGAGAAACACCATATATTTT. Its protein is CASRAGQRNTIYF.

This clone was detected ten times or more. The chain combines TRBV30 with TRBJ2-3; D not certain. Germline CDR1 and CDR2: GTSNPN and SVGIG (reference sequence). The CDR3 totals 13 residues. V lost 0 bases to trimming and J lost 4 bases, with 8 bases between them. In DNA, the CDR3 is TGTGCCTGGAGTGTGGCAAGGGCAGATACGCAGTATTTT. Its translation: CAWSVARADTQYF.

This clone was seen at least ten times. The chain has TRBV7-9 and TRBJ2-5; maybe TRBD2 (6 bases). The CDR3 has 15 amino acids. Germline V CDR1 and CDR2: SEHNR, FQNEAQ (reference sequence). Between the trimmed V and J ends, which lost 5 bases and 1 base, there was a span of 14 bases. The CDR3 DNA sequence: TGTGCCAGCAGCCCCTTCGGTAGCGGCCAAGAGACCCAGTACTTC. It specifies CASSPFGSGQETQYF.

This clone has a handful of counts. V gene TRBV6-1 combines with J gene TRBJ2-7, with unresolved D. CDR3 length equals 11 residues. CDR1 and CDR2 (germline): MNHNS, SASEGT. Between the trimmed V and J ends, which lost 10 bases and 1 base, there was a span of 8 bases. The CDR3 here is CATSESYEQYF. DNA for the CDR3: TGTGCCACTTCTGAGTCCTACGAGCAGTACTTC.

The V and J genes are TRBV18 and TRBJ2-5; 7 bases line up with TRBD1. After removal of 6 bases from V and 2 bases from J, the junction contained 3 bases not matched to a gene. The CDR3 runs 13 residues. Germline V gene data show CDR1 as KGHSH and CDR2 as LQKENI. This CDR3 is CASSSTGQETQYF. CDR3 in DNA: TGTGCCAGCTCGTCGACAGGGCAAGAGACCCAGTACTTC. Full variable domain (outside the CDR3, taken from reference TRBV18 and TRBJ2-5): NAGVMQNPRHLVRRRGQEARLRCSPMKGHSHVYWYRQLPEEGLKFMVYLQKENIIDESGMPKERFSAEFPKEGPSILRIQQVVRGDSAAYFCASSSTGQETQYFGPGTRLLVL.